One sample yielded the 15 T cell receptor beta chains listed below, sequenced in a study of cytomegalovirus exposure and HLA in healthy donors. The PCR contained 60 Vbeta and 13 Jbeta primers. The table came from immunoSEQ multiplex PCR; TCRdb's copy has only in-frame clones and leaves some out. Among some 140,000 clones listed, around 82% were seen once. Sequenced input: PBMCs. These receptors were taken from a woman aged 40 to 55 in good health and CMV-seropositive.

The rearrangement links TRBV10-1 to TRBJ2-1; TRBD2 aligns across 14 bases. The CDR3 runs 16 residues. The junction had 11 bases not matched to a gene; V was cut back by 2 bases and J by 14 bases. From germline, CDR1 is WNHNN and CDR2 SYGVQD (reference sequence). CDR3 nucleotides: TGCGCCAGCAGTGAGGTGGGGACTAGCGGGAGTACCGTGGAGTTCTTC. It translates to CASSEVGTSGSTVEFF.

The rearrangement joins TRBV28 to TRBJ2-1, with 7 nucleotides matching TRBD1. CDR1 MDHEN and CDR2 SYDVKM come from the germline V gene. The V gene end was trimmed by 7 bases and the J gene end by 7 bases; junction bases not matched to a gene: 13. The CDR3 runs to 15 residues. The CDR3: CASIASGTVGNEQFF. For the CDR3, the DNA is TGTGCCAGCATTGCCTCGGGGACAGTGGGGAATGAGCAGTTCTTC.

This clone was counted between two and nine times. The chain uses TRBV5-1 and TRBJ1-4, with D possibly TRBD1 on 6 matching bases. V shed 5 bases and J shed 7 bases, with 18 bases lying between them. The CDR3 is 15 amino acids. Germline V CDR1 and CDR2: SGHRS, YFSETQ. The DNA for the CDR3 is TGCGCCAGCAGTCCGATTTTTGGGGGCGGTGAAAAACTGTTTTTT. The encoded protein is CASSPIFGGGEKLFF.

This chain joins TRBV18 and TRBJ2-7; 11 positions match TRBD2. V was clipped by 3 bases and J by 3 bases; unmatched bases: 4. Germline CDR1 and CDR2: KGHSH and LQKENI. The CDR3 extends over 15 amino acids. CDR3 loop: CASSPTSGSVYEQYF. The CDR3 DNA follows: TGTGCCAGCTCACCCACTAGCGGGAGTGTCTACGAGCAGTACTTC.

The chain links TRBV6-5 to TRBJ2-1, with 13 positions matching TRBD2. The CDR3 runs to 14 residues. The germline V gene encodes CDR1 MNHEY and CDR2 SVGAGI. J lost 7 bases, V lost 10 bases, and 7 bases had no gene match. CDR3 loop: CATWTSGSVNEQFF. CDR3 DNA: TGTGCCACATGGACTAGCGGGAGTGTGAATGAGCAGTTCTTC.

The V and J genes are TRBV7-8 and TRBJ2-7, with D hard to call. V was clipped by 1 base and J by 6 bases, with 16 bases between them. CDR3 length: 15 residues. Germline-derived CDR1 and CDR2 are SGHVS and FQNEAQ. CDR3 nucleotides: TGTGCCAGCAGCTTAGACGGTAGCAGCACCGTCGAGCAGTACTTC. It is translated as CASSLDGSSTVEQYF. Variable domain in full (rest from reference TRBV7-8 and TRBJ2-7): GAGVSQSPRYKVAKRGQDVALRCDPISGHVSLFWYQQALGQGPEFLTYFQNEAQLDKSGLPSDRFFAERPEGSVSTLKIQRTQQEDSAVYLCASSLDGSSTVEQYFGPGTRLTVT.

This rearrangement joins TRBV19 to TRBJ2-7; TRBD2 matches 12 bases. The CDR3 loop spans 16 amino acids. The ends lost 4 bases at V and 7 bases at J; junction bases unmatched: 11. Germline V CDR1 and CDR2: LNHDA, SQIVND (reference sequence). Here the CDR3 reads CASSTKTSGSPREQYF. The CDR3 region has the DNA TGTGCCAGTAGTACAAAGACTAGCGGGAGCCCTCGGGAGCAGTACTTC.

CDR3 residues: CAWSVGDNPGNTIYF. Written as DNA, the CDR3 is TGTGCCTGGAGTGTAGGGGACAACCCAGGAAACACCATATATTTT. V and J are TRBV30 and TRBJ1-3; weak D call: TRBD1 (6 bases). The CDR3 runs to 15 residues. Trimming took off 0 bases at V and 4 bases at J, with 13 bases between the two ends. The germline gives CDR1 GTSNPN, CDR2 SVGIG (reference sequence).

This chain connects TRBV19 to TRBJ1-2; 7 nucleotides agree with TRBD1. After removal of 6 bases from V and 8 bases from J, the junction contained 3 bases not matched to a gene. Germline CDR1 LNHDA, CDR2 SQIVND (reference sequence). The CDR3 contains 11 residues. CDR3 in amino acids: CASRTGTGYTF. CDR3 DNA: TGTGCCAGTAGGACAGGGACCGGCTACACCTTC.

This chain links TRBV10-3 with TRBJ1-2, with a tentative D call TRBD1 (5 bases). Germline V gene lookup returns CDR1 ENHRY and CDR2 SYGVKD. V lost 0 bases to trimming and J lost 3 bases, with 8 bases between them. This CDR3 is 14 amino acids long. CDR3 sequence: CAISESQGYYGYTF. The CDR3 DNA follows: TGTGCCATCAGTGAGTCCCAGGGATACTATGGCTACACCTTC.

This rearrangement joins TRBV28 to TRBJ1-5; the D gene is possibly TRBD1 (5 bases). This CDR3 is built from 17 residues. CDR1 and CDR2 (germline): MDHEN, SYDVKM. V lost 0 bases, J lost 1 base, and 13 bases lay in between. This CDR3 reads CASSLWEVAGSNQPQHF. The CDR3 coding sequence is TGTGCCAGCAGTTTATGGGAAGTGGCAGGGAGCAATCAGCCCCAGCATTTT.

This clone was detected once. This rearrangement joins TRBV5-1 to TRBJ2-2; 7 bases line up with TRBD1. With V trimmed by 6 bases and J by 1 base, 9 bases remained unmatched. Germline CDR1 and CDR2: SGHRS and YFSETQ. This CDR3 contains 16 residues. CDR3 sequence (DNA): TGCGCCAGCACGATATTGGGACAGAAGAACACCGGGGAGCTGTTTTTT. Its protein is CASTILGQKNTGELFF.

This clone was counted between two and nine times. This rearrangement joins TRBV19 to TRBJ2-2, with 9 nucleotides matching TRBD1. CDR3 length equals 15 residues. Per germline, CDR1 LNHDA and CDR2 SQIVND (reference sequence). Trimming removed 6 bases from V and 3 bases from J; junction bases left unmatched: 5. DNA of the CDR3: TGTGCCAGTAGCGGGACAGGGATTTACACCGGGGAGCTGTTTTTT. Protein sequence: CASSGTGIYTGELFF.

This chain links TRBV11-2 with TRBJ2-7, with 14 bases fitting TRBD2. The CDR3 is 16 amino acids. The V and J ends lost 2 bases and 5 bases, in that order; junction bases with no gene match: 5. Germline CDR1 SGHAT, CDR2 FQNNGV. CDR3 sequence: CASSLSGTSGRNEQYF. In DNA, the CDR3 is TGTGCCAGCAGCTTATCCGGGACTAGCGGGAGAAACGAGCAGTACTTC.

The J gene is TRBJ2-1, the V gene TRBV18, with TRBD1 as a possible D gene (6 bases). V was trimmed by 8 bases and J by 4 bases, leaving 12 bases between them. This CDR3 has 13 residues. Per germline, CDR1 KGHSH and CDR2 LQKENI. This chain's CDR3 is CASLTQGYNEQFF. The CDR3 DNA sequence: TGTGCCAGCCTCACTCAGGGGTACAATGAGCAGTTCTTC.